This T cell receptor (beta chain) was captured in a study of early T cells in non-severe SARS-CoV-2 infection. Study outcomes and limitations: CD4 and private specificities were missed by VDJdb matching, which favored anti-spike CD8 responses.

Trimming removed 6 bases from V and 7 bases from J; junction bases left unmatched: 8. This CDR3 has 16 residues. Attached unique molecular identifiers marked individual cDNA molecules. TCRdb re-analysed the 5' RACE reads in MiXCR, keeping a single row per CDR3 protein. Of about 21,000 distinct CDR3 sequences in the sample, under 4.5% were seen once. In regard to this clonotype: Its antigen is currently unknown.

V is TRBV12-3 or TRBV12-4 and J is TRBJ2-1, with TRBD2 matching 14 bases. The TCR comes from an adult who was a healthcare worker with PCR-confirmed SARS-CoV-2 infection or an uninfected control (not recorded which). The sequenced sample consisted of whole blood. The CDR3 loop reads CASRLTSGGAINEQFF. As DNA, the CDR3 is TGTGCCAGCAGACTGACTAGCGGGGGGGCGATAAATGAGCAGTTCTTC.